This T cell receptor (beta chain) derives from a study of blood T cell repertoires in COVID-19. Turning to the study itself: PBMCs, B-cell-depleted T cells, or T cells were the source of the cDNA or gDNA that made up the material.

V trimming: 1 base; J trimming: 2 bases; junction bases outside the gene matches: 6. Per the germline V gene, CDR1 is SGHNT and CDR2 is YYREEE (reference sequence). The CDR3 has 17 amino acids. In the original processing: Reference gene primer amplification gave estimated nucleated cell counts. Assay used: immunoSEQ multiplex PCR; TCRdb lists only in-frame clones, some missing. The V and J calls and clone size were taken over from that table, and D and trimming were inferred from the DNA. The sample shows 84,000 or so clones, 80% to 90% of them seen only once. The clonotype comes from a human donor in a cohort sampled during active COVID-19. This chain links TRBV5-4 with TRBJ2-3, with 11 positions matching TRBD2. The sample was peripheral blood. Here the CDR3 reads CASSLRLAGGVTDTQYF. Written as DNA, the CDR3 is TGTGCCAGCAGCTTGCGGCTAGCGGGGGGCGTCACAGATACGCAGTATTTT.